This T cell receptor beta chain was identified during a study of blood T cells in healthy people across ages. Germline CDR1 MNHEY, CDR2 SVGAGI. The CDR3 spans 16 residues. The V gene lost 3 bases and the J gene lost 13 bases, with 25 bases spanning the gap. With a J-beta primer mix and a sample-barcoded 5' primer, a second PCR ran about 6 to 11 cycles. Each cDNA molecule carried a tag from a template-switch adaptor that contained 12 random nucleotides. TCRdb independently ran MiXCR on the 5' RACE reads; one entry per CDR3 protein. In the table there are hundreds of thousands of distinct CDR3 sequences, around 38% of which are singletons. In regard to this clonotype: Its antigen is undetermined.

Overall study results and limits: Roughly linear age-related decline in beta diversity appeared, significant by age approximately 41. Relative to aged donors, long-lived donors carried more naive CD4+ cells and displayed higher diversity.

This rearrangement joins TRBV6-5 to TRBJ2-4; D is uncertain. Sequenced sample: blood. The receptor was isolated from a man aged 80 or over in good health. The CDR3 coding sequence is TGTGCCAGCAGTTATAATGGGGAAAGCTCCTACAATGAGCAGTACTTC. It encodes CASSYNGESSYNEQYF.